A selection of T cell receptor beta chains follows, all from one sample in a study of blood T cells in healthy people across ages. One entry per CDR3 protein results from TCRdb running MiXCR on the 5' RACE reads. The table lists 500,000 to 700,000 distinct CDR3 sequences, about 30% of them singletons. The sample comprised blood. The receptor source for this set is a woman of 80 years or more in good health. Both conserved end residues are part of each CDR3. A D gene is named only where the DNA matches it firmly. Size values are once, few and many counts, or a class for expanded clones, and some rows have none.

TRBJ2-3,TRBV20-1,NA,many,CSASRTTEGTQYF,TGCAGTGCTTCCCGGACCACGGAGGGTACGCAGTATTTT
TRBJ2-5,TRBV11-2,TRBD2,many,CASSSQAGLQETQYF,TGTGCCAGCAGCTCCCAAGCGGGACTCCAAGAGACCCAGTACTTC
TRBJ2-4,TRBV12-3/TRBV12-4,NA,once,CASSLGSGTENIQYF,TGTGCCAGCAGTTTAGGCTCCGGGACGGAAAACATTCAGTACTTC
TRBJ2-3,TRBV7-2,NA,many,CASSREAPGTDTQYF,TGTGCCAGCAGCCGAGAAGCCCCGGGCACAGATACGCAGTATTTT
TRBJ2-1,TRBV15,NA,many,CATSRVEGFRSSYNEQFF,TGTGCCACCAGCAGAGTTGAGGGTTTCAGGAGCTCCTACAATGAGCAGTTCTTC
TRBJ2-3,TRBV7-2,NA,many,CASSESTDTQYF,TGTGCCAGCAGCGAGAGCACAGATACGCAGTATTTT
TRBJ2-7,TRBV7-9,NA,once,CASSSLDSGTYEQYF,TGTGCCAGCAGCTCGTTGGACTCCGGAACCTACGAGCAGTACTTC
TRBJ2-2,TRBV2,NA,few,CATKFDRQYTGELFF,TGTGCCACAAAATTCGACAGACAATACACCGGGGAGCTGTTTTTT
TRBJ2-7,TRBV5-5,NA,NA,CASSPLGISHEQYF,TGTGCCAGCAGCCCTCTAGGCATCTCCCACGAGCAGTACTTC
TRBJ1-2,TRBV25-1,TRBD1,many,CASSELGTGLSRYTF,TGTGCCAGCAGTGAATTGGGGACAGGGCTGTCTCGCTACACCTTC
TRBJ2-2,TRBV5-1,NA,NA,CASSFQAMNTGELFF,TGCGCCAGCAGCTTCCAAGCGATGAACACCGGGGAGCTGTTTTTT
TRBJ2-5,TRBV9,TRBD2,NA,CASSPRLAGYKTQYF,TGTGCCAGCAGCCCCAGACTAGCGGGGTATAAGACCCAGTACTTC
TRBJ2-5,TRBV10-3,NA,many,CAISVSSVETQYF,TGTGCCATCAGTGTTTCTAGCGTTGAGACCCAGTACTTC
TRBJ2-3,TRBV5-1,TRBD1,many,CASSVQGASTDTQYF,TGCGCCAGCAGCGTCCAGGGGGCGAGCACAGATACGCAGTATTTT
TRBJ1-1,TRBV20-1,NA,NA,CSARDPGASSMNTEAFF,TGCAGTGCTAGAGATCCGGGGGCCTCCTCCATGAACACTGAAGCTTTCTTT
TRBJ2-7,TRBV2,TRBD1,once,CASRDRGGSCEQYF,TGTGCCAGCAGGGACAGGGGGGGGTCCTGCGAGCAGTACTTC
TRBJ1-2,TRBV30,NA,many,CAWSSQSGDGYTF,TGTGCCTGGAGTAGCCAGAGCGGGGATGGCTACACCTTC
TRBJ1-5,TRBV9,NA,NA,CACSPPGAGQPQHF,TGTGCCTGCAGTCCCCCAGGGGCGGGTCAGCCCCAGCATTTT
TRBJ1-1,TRBV7-2,NA,many,CASSLSARDTEAFF,TGTGCCAGCAGCCTATCAGCGAGGGACACTGAAGCTTTCTTT